The clone carrying this T cell receptor (beta chain) was detected only a few times. Its specificity is unknown. The J segment lost 2 bases and the V segment lost 8 bases, leaving 4 bases of the junction unmatched. This CDR3 has 14 residues. Germline lookup yields CDR1 MNHEY and CDR2 SMNVEV (reference sequence). Every one of the donors was a healthy Caucasian. This specimen comes from a study of identical twins. Study results and limitations: For monozygotic twins, models underestimated out-of-frame TCR alpha sharing. There were fewer insertions in abundant cord blood beta clonotypes, but memory repertoires showed no such pattern.

TCRdb ran MiXCR on the 5' RACE reads and lists one entry per CDR3 protein. The profile shows about 530,000 distinct CDR3 sequences, about 20% of them singletons. This sample also appeared in a second study, on yellow fever vaccine responses in identical twins. According to that study: Reports say the vaccine T cell response in twins looked partly convergent and partly personalized.

The material sequenced was CD4+ T cells sorted from blood. This sequence originates from a woman aged 18-29 years in good health. The rearrangement joins TRBV27 to TRBJ2-3; 10 bases match TRBD1. The CDR3 reads CASPGQGPTDTQYF. The CDR3 DNA sequence: TGTGCCAGCCCGGGACAGGGGCCCACAGATACGCAGTATTTT.